The 2 T cell receptor beta chains below come from one sample, sequenced in a study of T cell responses to AZD1222 COVID-19 vaccine. The repertoire was sequenced with immunoSEQ multiplex PCR; TCRdb's copy has only in-frame clones and lacks some. The sample yields 150,000 to 200,000 clones, 92% seen once. Sample: peripheral blood, taken 28 days after the second AZD1222 dose. Receptors originate from an adult who received the AZD1222 COVID-19 vaccine.

The chain uses TRBV7-2 and TRBJ2-7, with D unresolved. The CDR3 is 13 residues long. The V and J ends lost 5 bases and 0 bases respectively, with 8 bases between them. CDR1 SGHTA and CDR2 FQGNSA come from the germline V gene. The CDR3 spells CASSTPSSYEQYF. In DNA, the CDR3 is TGTGCCAGCAGCACTCCCAGCTCCTACGAGCAGTACTTC.

The V gene is TRBV4-1, the J gene TRBJ2-3, with a possible D match to TRBD2 (5 bases). Germline CDR1 is MGHRA and CDR2 is YSYEKL. The V end was cut by 4 bases, the J end by 0 bases, with 14 bases between. This CDR3 region has 16 residues. The CDR3 spells CASSRSLTGSTDTQYF. The CDR3, as DNA: TGCGCCAGCAGCCGATCCCTGACGGGGAGCACAGATACGCAGTATTTT.